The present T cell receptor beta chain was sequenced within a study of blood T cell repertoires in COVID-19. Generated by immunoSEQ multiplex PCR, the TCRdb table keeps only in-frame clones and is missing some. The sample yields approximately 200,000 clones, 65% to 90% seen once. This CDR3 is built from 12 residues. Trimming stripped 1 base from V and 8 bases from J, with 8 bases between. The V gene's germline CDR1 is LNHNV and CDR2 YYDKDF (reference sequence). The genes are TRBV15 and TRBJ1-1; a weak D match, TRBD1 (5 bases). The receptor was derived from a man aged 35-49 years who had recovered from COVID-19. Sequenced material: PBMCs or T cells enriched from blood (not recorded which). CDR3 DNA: TGTGCCACCAGCAGAGTGGGGGGAGAAGCTTTCTTT. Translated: CATSRVGGEAFF.